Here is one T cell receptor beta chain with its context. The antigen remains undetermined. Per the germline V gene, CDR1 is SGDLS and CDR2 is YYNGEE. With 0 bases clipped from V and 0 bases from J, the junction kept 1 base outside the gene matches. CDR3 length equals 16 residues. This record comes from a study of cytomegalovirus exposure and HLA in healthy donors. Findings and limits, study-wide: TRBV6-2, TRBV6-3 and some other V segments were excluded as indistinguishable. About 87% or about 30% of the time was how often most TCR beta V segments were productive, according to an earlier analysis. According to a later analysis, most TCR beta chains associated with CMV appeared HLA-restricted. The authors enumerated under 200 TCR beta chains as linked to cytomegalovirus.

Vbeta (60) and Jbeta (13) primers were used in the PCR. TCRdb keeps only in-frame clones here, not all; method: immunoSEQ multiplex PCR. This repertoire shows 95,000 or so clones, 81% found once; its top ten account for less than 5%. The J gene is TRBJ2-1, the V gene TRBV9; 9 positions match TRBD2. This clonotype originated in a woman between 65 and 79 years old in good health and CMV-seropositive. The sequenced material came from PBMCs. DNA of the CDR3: TGTGCCAGCAGCGTAGCTAGCGGGAACTCCTACAATGAGCAGTTCTTC. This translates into CASSVASGNSYNEQFF.